What follows are 27 T cell receptor beta chains derived from one specimen sequenced in a study of CD8 T cells in ankylosing spondylitis. In TCRdb, the 5' RACE reads were re-called with MiXCR into one record per CDR3 protein. The table records 250,000 or so distinct CDR3 sequences, approximately 20% of them present only once. The source material was blood, either unsorted or a sorted T cell fraction (not recorded which). These receptors all come from a male donor with ankylosing spondylitis or in good health (not recorded which).

The chain links TRBV4-1 to TRBJ2-3; 11 nucleotides line up with TRBD2. The CDR3 is 20 amino acids. After removal of 0 bases from V and 4 bases from J, the junction contained 15 bases not matched to a gene. The germline V gene has CDR1 MGHRA and CDR2 YSYEKL. The CDR3 protein is CASSQDGGGRLAGPPDTQYF. CDR3 in DNA: TGCGCCAGCAGCCAAGATGGGGGGGGACGACTAGCGGGACCCCCAGATACGCAGTATTTT.

V and J are TRBV27 and TRBJ2-7, with 7 bases aligning to TRBD2. This CDR3 contains 14 residues. Unmatched junction bases numbered 10, after V lost 6 bases and J lost 5 bases. The germline V gene has CDR1 MNHEY and CDR2 SMNVEV (reference sequence). The CDR3 DNA reads TGTGCCAGCAGCCCGGGACTACTAGTCCACGAGCAGTACTTC. Translated, it gives CASSPGLLVHEQYF.

The J gene is TRBJ2-3, the V gene TRBV29-1, with TRBD2 matching 13 bases. CDR1 and CDR2 (germline): SQVTM, ANQGSEA. This CDR3 spans 16 amino acids. The V segment lost 1 base and the J segment 5 bases; nucleotides outside the gene matches: 6. As DNA, the CDR3 is TGCAGCGTTGAAGGGATACTAGCGGGAGGGATAGATACGCAGTATTTT. Encoded protein: CSVEGILAGGIDTQYF.

The V gene is TRBV7-6, the J gene TRBJ1-1; D not certain. V lost 1 base and J 6 bases, leaving 18 bases between the germline ends. The CDR3 totals 16 residues. CDR1 is SGHVS, CDR2 FNYEAQ, per germline. The CDR3 loop reads CASSLVLSGSVAEAFF. The CDR3 DNA sequence: TGTGCCAGCAGCTTAGTTCTTTCGGGCAGCGTAGCTGAAGCTTTCTTT.

The chain is built from TRBV4-3 and TRBJ1-1; maybe TRBD1 (6 bases). Deletions cut 0 bases from V and 8 bases from J, with 16 bases between. The length of the CDR3 is 15 residues. Germline V gives CDR1 LGHNA, CDR2 YSLEER. The CDR3: CASSQDRGGAGEAFF. The CDR3 DNA reads as TGCGCCAGCAGCCAAGATAGGGGGGGCGCGGGGGAAGCTTTCTTT.

This sequence joins TRBV4-3 and TRBJ2-1, with D uncertain. The CDR3 contains 12 residues. V was shortened by 3 bases and J by 9 bases, with 9 bases between the two germline ends. Germline CDR1 is LGHNA and CDR2 is YSLEER. CDR3 in DNA: TGCGCCAGCAGCCATATTACAGCTGAGCAGTTCTTC. Translating gives CASSHITAEQFF.

This clonotype was recorded a few times. The chain joins TRBV4-3 to TRBJ2-1, with TRBD2 identical over 8 bases. Germline V gene data show CDR1 as LGHNA and CDR2 as YSLEER. V lost 0 bases, J lost 10 bases, and 5 bases stayed unmatched. CDR3 size: 14 residues. This chain's CDR3 is CASSQDRGGEEQFF. CDR3 sequence (DNA): TGCGCCAGCAGCCAAGATCGGGGGGGGGAAGAGCAGTTCTTC.

The rearrangement joins TRBV11-2 to TRBJ2-7; no clear D gene. This CDR3 is 16 amino acids long. Per the germline V gene, CDR1 is SGHAT and CDR2 is FQNNGV. The V gene lost 5 bases and the J gene lost 6 bases, with 23 bases spanning the gap. In DNA form, the CDR3 reads TGTGCCAGCAGCCTAGTTGCGTCTCCTCGACCCCTCGAGCAGTACTTC. Amino acids: CASSLVASPRPLEQYF.

The chain employs TRBV12-3 or TRBV12-4 and TRBJ2-1; D is unresolved. Trimming pared 1 base from V and 8 bases from J, leaving 6 bases between. The CDR3 consists of 12 residues. Here the CDR3 reads CASSLGIHEQFF. Here the CDR3 DNA reads TGTGCCAGCAGTTTAGGCATCCATGAGCAGTTCTTC.

The sample holds a few counts of this clonotype. The chain recombines TRBV6-1 with TRBJ2-5; TRBD2 aligns across 7 bases. The CDR3 runs 14 residues. CDR1 is MNHNS, CDR2 SASEGT, per germline. With 2 bases clipped from V and 3 bases from J, the junction kept 3 bases outside the gene matches. The CDR3 spells CASSERLAEETQYF. In DNA, the CDR3 is TGTGCCAGCAGTGAACGGCTAGCGGAAGAGACCCAGTACTTC.

Only one count was recorded for this clonotype. The chain has TRBV20-1 and TRBJ2-1; 7 positions agree with TRBD2. V dropped 0 bases and J dropped 0; count of bases not matched to a gene: 5. In germline, CDR1 is DFQATT, CDR2 SNEGSKA (reference sequence). The CDR3 totals 16 residues. The CDR3 nucleotides read TGCAGTGCTAGAGATCTCCCTAGCGGCTCCTACAATGAGCAGTTCTTC. As protein: CSARDLPSGSYNEQFF.

This chain uses TRBV27 with TRBJ1-2; 7 nucleotides align to TRBD1. CDR3 length: 14 amino acids. Germline CDR1 and CDR2: MNHEY and SMNVEV (reference sequence). V lost 8 bases, J lost 3 bases, and 9 bases stayed unmatched. Here the CDR3 reads CASARRTGDYGYTF. CDR3 DNA: TGTGCCAGCGCTAGAAGGACAGGCGACTATGGCTACACCTTC.

This clonotype was seen more than once but under ten times. The chain couples TRBV7-2 to TRBJ2-1; D not certain. The germline CDR1 and CDR2 sequences are SGHTA and FQGNSA. V was shortened by 8 bases and J by 8 bases, with 10 bases between the two germline ends. This CDR3 region has 11 residues. CDR3 DNA: TGTGCCAGCCAGCTTAACCATGAGCAGTTCTTC. Translation: CASQLNHEQFF.

This clonotype was picked up a small number of times. J is TRBJ2-7 and V is TRBV25-1; D is uncertain. CDR3 length: 15 amino acids. Deletions cut 1 base from V and 1 base from J, with 11 bases between. CDR1 MGHDK and CDR2 SYGVNS come from the germline V gene. CDR3 region: CASSESVSGSYEQYF. The DNA of the CDR3 is TGTGCCAGCAGTGAATCCGTAAGTGGGTCCTACGAGCAGTACTTC.

For the CDR3, the DNA is TGTGCCAGCAGCGGCAATAGCGGAGACAATGAGCAGTTCTTC. It is translated as CASSGNSGDNEQFF. The chain carries TRBV9 and TRBJ2-1, with D tentatively TRBD2 (6 bases). The CDR3 is made up of 14 amino acids. Deletions cut 3 bases from V and 5 bases from J, with 12 bases between. The germline gives CDR1 SGDLS, CDR2 YYNGEE.

There are a few counts of this clonotype. The CDR3 nucleotides read TGTGCCAGCAGTTTGGCAGGTTCGTTCGAGCAGTACTTC. It codes for CASSLAGSFEQYF. J is TRBJ2-7 and V is TRBV27; no definite D call. The germline V gene has CDR1 MNHEY and CDR2 SMNVEV (reference sequence). The CDR3 contains 13 residues. Trimming stripped 3 bases from V and 6 bases from J, with 12 bases between.

Only a few counts were recorded for this clonotype. The CDR3 spells CASSAGPSYEQYF. The DNA for the CDR3 is TGTGCCAGTAGTGCGGGACCCTCCTACGAGCAGTACTTC. The gene calls are TRBV19 and TRBJ2-7; maybe TRBD2 (6 bases). CDR3 length equals 13 residues. Trimming left V 5 bases short and J 0 bases short, with 8 bases between. In germline, CDR1 is LNHDA, CDR2 SQIVND (reference sequence).

This clonotype turned up a few times. The V call is TRBV9, the J call TRBJ1-5; possible D gene TRBD1, 6 bases. The CDR3 totals 14 residues. Deletions cut 0 bases from V and 6 bases from J, with 10 bases between. Germline lookup yields CDR1 SGDLS and CDR2 YYNGEE. CDR3 sequence: CASSVGGAGQPQHF. CDR3 nucleotides: TGTGCCAGCAGCGTAGGGGGGGCGGGTCAGCCCCAGCATTTT.

Ten or more counts support this clonotype. This chain links TRBV29-1 with TRBJ2-1; TRBD1 matches 7 bases. The V and J ends lost 0 bases and 0 bases, in that order; junction bases with no gene match: 14. CDR3 length: 19 amino acids. Germline loops: CDR1 SQVTM, CDR2 ANQGSEA. This CDR3 is CSVEDLLPGQRSSYNEQFF. The CDR3 DNA reads TGCAGCGTTGAAGATCTTCTTCCGGGACAGCGGAGCTCCTACAATGAGCAGTTCTTC.

This clonotype occurred many times. J is TRBJ2-3 and V is TRBV6-5, with TRBD1 identical over 10 bases. Per the germline V gene, CDR1 is MNHEY and CDR2 is SVGAGI. The CDR3 is 14 amino acids. V dropped 2 bases and J dropped 4; count of bases not matched to a gene: 0. This chain's CDR3 is CASSYGQGADTQYF. CDR3 DNA sequence: TGTGCCAGCAGTTACGGACAGGGGGCAGATACGCAGTATTTT.

This clonotype appeared a few times. This CDR3 reads CASSLGTDTVEQYF. The CDR3 DNA sequence: TGTGCCAGCAGCCTTGGGACAGACACAGTCGAGCAGTACTTC. This chain connects TRBV13 to TRBJ2-7; 7 bases are shared with TRBD1. Per germline, CDR1 PRHDT and CDR2 FYEKMQ (reference sequence). Unmatched junction bases numbered 10, after V lost 5 bases and J lost 6 bases. The CDR3 has 14 amino acids. The variable domain in full, with the rest retrieved from reference TRBV13 and TRBJ2-7, is AAGVIQSPRHLIKEKRETATLKCYPIPRHDTVYWYQQGPGQDPQFLISFYEKMQSDKGSIPDRFSAQQFSDYHSELNMSSLELGDSALYFCASSLGTDTVEQYFGPGTRLTVT.

This clonotype was observed a few times. V is TRBV7-6 and J is TRBJ1-4; D is possibly TRBD1 (5 bases). CDR1 SGHVS and CDR2 FNYEAQ come from the germline V gene. This CDR3 is built from 13 residues. The V end was cut by 2 bases, the J end by 7 bases, with 8 bases between. The CDR3 DNA reads as TGTGCCAGCAGCTTACACGGGGGTGAAAAACTGTTTTTT. Amino acids: CASSLHGGEKLFF.

The sample holds a few counts of this clonotype. J is TRBJ1-4 and V is TRBV4-3; 8 bases line up with TRBD1. The germline gives CDR1 LGHNA, CDR2 YSLEER. This CDR3 contains 14 residues. V lost 3 bases to trimming and J lost 7 bases; unmatched junction nucleotides: 4. The CDR3: CASSHRGTGEKLFF. CDR3 nucleotides: TGCGCCAGCAGCCATAGGGGGACAGGTGAAAAACTGTTTTTT.

The rearrangement uses TRBV12-3 or TRBV12-4 and TRBJ2-2, with D perhaps TRBD1 (5 bases). V was trimmed by 2 bases and J by 4 bases, leaving 11 bases between them. This CDR3 contains 15 residues. CDR3 DNA sequence: TGTGCCAGCAGTTTACAGGCAGGGATCACCGGGGAGCTGTTTTTT. It yields the protein CASSLQAGITGELFF.

This chain uses TRBV9 with TRBJ1-2; D gene uncertain. This CDR3 is 13 amino acids long. CDR1 and CDR2 (germline): SGDLS, YYNGEE. V gave up 3 bases and J gave up 4 bases, with 10 bases separating them. CDR3 sequence: CASSALTFYGYTF. In nucleotides, the CDR3 is TGTGCCAGCAGCGCCTTGACATTCTATGGCTACACCTTC.

This clonotype was detected only a few times. J is TRBJ2-3 and V is TRBV7-2; the D gene is possibly TRBD2 (6 bases). CDR1 SGHTA and CDR2 FQGNSA come from the germline V gene. The length of the CDR3 is 15 residues. V lost 5 bases to trimming and J lost 1 base, with 13 bases between them. The CDR3 bases are TGTGCCAGCAGCGTCACTAGCTTGGGCACAGATACGCAGTATTTT. Its protein is CASSVTSLGTDTQYF.

The rearrangement uses TRBV11-2 and TRBJ2-2, with 16 bases that match TRBD2. V was pared by 5 bases and J by 3 bases, with 3 bases of the junction left unmatched. Germline lookup yields CDR1 SGHAT and CDR2 FQNNGV. This CDR3 region has 17 residues. The CDR3 bases are TGTGCCAGCAGCCCGGGACTAGCGGGAGGGTACACCGGGGAGCTGTTTTTT. Encoded protein: CASSPGLAGGYTGELFF.